These 4 T cell receptor beta chains were sequenced from one sample in a study of T cell responses to AZD1222 COVID-19 vaccine. TCRdb keeps only in-frame clones here, not all; method: immunoSEQ multiplex PCR. The sample yields about 130,000 clones, roughly 89% seen once. Here the sequenced sample was peripheral blood, taken on day 0 of AZD1222 vaccination. These receptors all come from an adult in good health.

V gene TRBV4-3 combines with J gene TRBJ1-4; D is perhaps TRBD1 (6 bases). Germline loops: CDR1 LGHNA, CDR2 YSLEER. The CDR3 covers 16 residues. V gave up 1 base and J gave up 1 base, with 10 bases separating them. Written as DNA, the CDR3 is TGCGCCAGCAGCCAAGTCACAGGGAAAACTAATGAAAAACTGTTTTTT. This encodes CASSQVTGKTNEKLFF.

The chain employs TRBV29-1 and TRBJ1-1, with D perhaps TRBD1 (6 bases). The CDR3 loop spans 13 amino acids. Per germline, CDR1 SQVTM and CDR2 ANQGSEA. Trimming pared 6 bases from V and 0 bases from J, leaving 11 bases between. The CDR3, as DNA: TGCAGCGTCCGACAGGCCATGAACACTGAAGCTTTCTTT. It yields the protein CSVRQAMNTEAFF.

Worth noting for this clone: Additional DNA sequences in this sample encode the identical CDR3. The rearrangement joins TRBV6-5 to TRBJ1-1; D unresolved. Germline V gives CDR1 MNHEY, CDR2 SVGAGI. CDR3 length equals 12 residues. V shed 2 bases and J shed 2 bases, with 3 bases lying between them. The CDR3 DNA reads TGTGCCAGCAGTTACCCAAACACTGAAGCTTTCTTT. This translates into CASSYPNTEAFF.

The CDR3, as DNA: TGTGCCAGCAGTACCCGGACAGGGGAAGGGAGCGAGCAGTACTTC. This codes for CASSTRTGEGSEQYF. The chain combines TRBV27 with TRBJ2-7, with TRBD1 matching 9 bases. The CDR3 spans 15 residues. From germline, CDR1 is MNHEY and CDR2 SMNVEV (reference sequence). With 5 bases clipped from V and 6 bases from J, the junction kept 11 bases outside the gene matches.